The rows below give T cell receptor beta chains drawn from one sample of a study of tissue T cells after allogeneic stem cell transplantation. Assay: immunoSEQ multiplex PCR; the TCRdb copy retains only in-frame clones and omits some. Here the sample spans around 40,000 clones, around 90% being singletons. Specimen: blood, collected before transplantation. These receptors were taken from a woman aged 35 to 70 who later had graft-versus-host disease after an allogeneic stem cell transplant. The CDR3 runs from the conserved cysteine through the conserved F or W.

TRBV6-5 CASSTGLGETDTQYF
TRBV7-2 CASSLIVLGYGYTF
TRBV5-1 CASRRGRWENEQYF
TRBV5-1 CASSLALGSRSTEAFF
TRBV5-5 CASSPRGGTYEQYF
TRBV28 CASSLNGGLGKQPQHF
TRBV6-5 CASSLGRNTEAFF
TRBV30 CAWIYRGRSPVAFF
TRBV12-3/TRBV12-4 CASSRDTGGYTF
TRBV19 CASSSGISYEQYF
TRBV18 CASSPRQGAGETQYF
TRBV30 CAWSIGANTEAFF
TRBV15 CATNRDSPYNEQFF
TRBV7-2 CASSLEGASSGNTIYF
TRBV18 CASSPYRASYEQYF
TRBV7-2 CASSSGTGTGSYEQYF
TRBV5-5 CASRRQGDEQYF
TRBV5-1 CASSLEIGGASSYEQYF
TRBV19 CASRATGVQPQHF
TRBV18 CASSPNRAPSGNEQFF
TRBV5-1 CASSLLGRMVSYEQYF
TRBV19 CASSEGNNEKLFF
TRBV7-6 CASSLEPGGGSDTQYF
TRBV5-6 CASSLQGSGLFF
TRBV6-5 CASSYGVGNGYTF
TRBV7-2 CASSLVGATVNQPQHF
TRBV5-1 CASSLTVQETQYF
TRBV6-2/TRBV6-3 CASSFETQYF
TRBV19 CASRSGLAGSYNEQFF
TRBV6-2/TRBV6-3 CASSGTGEPVETQYF
TRBV6-2/TRBV6-3 CASSRRGTSGWNEQFF
TRBV9 CASSPRHFGNTIYF
TRBV5-1 CASKGDSSGNTIYF
TRBV9 CASSVGVGGPTGTDTQYF
TRBV7-8 CASSTRLAGGHVGSRNEQFF
TRBV11-2 CASSGGTGNLYNEQFF
TRBV27 CASTRNFNSPLHF
TRBV29-1 CSVLQYYEQYF
TRBV19 CASEGYYGYTF
TRBV14 CASSYAGDSPLHF
TRBV11-2 CASSQPRGSGPSGANVLTF
TRBV24-1 CATSEGGQNTEAFF
TRBV10-1 CASSESSQSVETGELFF
TRBV27 CASSDNSNQPQHF
TRBV28 CASRLYPGQGTGELFF
TRBV5-1 CASSLAGPGLGTSLSIRQFF
TRBV7-9 CASSAQDRSSYEQYF
TRBV20-1 CSADVGYTF
TRBV28 CASSLQGPYGYTF
TRBV30 CAWVPLAANEQFF
TRBV28 CASRDRNQPQHF
TRBV7-9 CANEGRVNTEAFF
TRBV5-1 CASSLAPRGGGHGYTF